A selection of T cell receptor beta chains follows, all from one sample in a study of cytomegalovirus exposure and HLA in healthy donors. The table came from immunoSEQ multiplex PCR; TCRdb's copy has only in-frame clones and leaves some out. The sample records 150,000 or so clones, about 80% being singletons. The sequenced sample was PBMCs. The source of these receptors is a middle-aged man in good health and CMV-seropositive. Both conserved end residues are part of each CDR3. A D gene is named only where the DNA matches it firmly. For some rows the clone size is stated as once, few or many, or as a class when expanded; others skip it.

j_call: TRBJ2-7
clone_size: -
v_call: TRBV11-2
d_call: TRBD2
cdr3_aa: CASSPGTSYEQYF
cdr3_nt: TGTGCCAGCAGCCCCGGGACTAGCTACGAGCAGTACTTC

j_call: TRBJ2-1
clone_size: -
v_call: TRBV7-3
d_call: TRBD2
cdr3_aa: CASSSRGTSGINEQFF
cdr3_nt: TGTGCCAGCAGCTCGAGGGGGACTAGCGGTATCAATGAGCAGTTCTTC

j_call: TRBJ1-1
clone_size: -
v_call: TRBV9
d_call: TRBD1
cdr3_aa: CASSPQGAGGETEAFF
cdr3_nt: TGTGCCAGCAGCCCCCAGGGGGCAGGAGGGGAAACTGAAGCTTTCTTT

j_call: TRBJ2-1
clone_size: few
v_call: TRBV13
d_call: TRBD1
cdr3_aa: CASSLGAGGRGYGSYNEQFF
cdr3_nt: TGTGCCAGCAGCTTAGGCGCAGGGGGTCGAGGATATGGCTCCTACAATGAGCAGTTCTTC

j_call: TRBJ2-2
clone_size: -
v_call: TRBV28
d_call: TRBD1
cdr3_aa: CASSHSDRAGELFF
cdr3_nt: TGTGCCAGCAGTCATTCGGACAGGGCAGGGGAGCTGTTTTTT

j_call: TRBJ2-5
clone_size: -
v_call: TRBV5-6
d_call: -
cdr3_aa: CASSLLSEETQYF
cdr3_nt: TGTGCCAGCAGCTTGTTGTCAGAAGAGACCCAGTACTTC

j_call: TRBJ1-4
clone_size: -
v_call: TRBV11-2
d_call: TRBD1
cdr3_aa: CASSLDRDRWEKLFF
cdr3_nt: TGTGCCAGCAGCCTGGACAGGGACCGTTGGGAAAAACTGTTTTTT

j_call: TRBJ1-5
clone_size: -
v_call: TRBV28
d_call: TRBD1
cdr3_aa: CASFRRGLRNQPQHF
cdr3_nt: TGTGCCAGTTTCCGCAGGGGGCTGCGCAATCAGCCCCAGCATTTT

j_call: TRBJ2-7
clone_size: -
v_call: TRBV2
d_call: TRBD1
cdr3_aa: CASSLPGQGVDEQYF
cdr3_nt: TGTGCCAGCAGCCTTCCGGGACAGGGAGTCGACGAGCAGTACTTC

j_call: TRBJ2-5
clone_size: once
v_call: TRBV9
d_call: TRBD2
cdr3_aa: CASSVGSGREQYF
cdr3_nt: TGTGCCAGCAGCGTAGGGAGTGGGAGGGAGCAGTACTTC

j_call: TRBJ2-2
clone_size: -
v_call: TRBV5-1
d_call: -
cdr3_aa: CASSFPTSASGELFF
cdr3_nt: TGCGCCAGCAGCTTTCCGACTAGTGCCTCCGGGGAGCTGTTTTTT

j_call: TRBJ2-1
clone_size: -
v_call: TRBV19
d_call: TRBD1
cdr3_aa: CASSITGGGSYNEQFF
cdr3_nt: TGTGCCAGTAGTATAACAGGGGGAGGCTCCTACAATGAGCAGTTCTTC

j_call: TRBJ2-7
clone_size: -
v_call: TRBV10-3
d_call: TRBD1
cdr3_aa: CAISRDSSTYEQYF
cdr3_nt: TGTGCCATCAGTAGGGACAGTTCAACCTACGAGCAGTACTTC

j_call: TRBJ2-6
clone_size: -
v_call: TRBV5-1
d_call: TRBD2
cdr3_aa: CASSLTSGSGANGLTF
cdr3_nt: TGCGCCAGCAGCTTGACTAGCGGGAGTGGGGCCAACGGCCTGACTTTC

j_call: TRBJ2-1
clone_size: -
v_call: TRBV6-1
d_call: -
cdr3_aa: CASSDARAQFF
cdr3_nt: TGTGCCAGCAGTGACGCCAGGGCGCAGTTCTTC

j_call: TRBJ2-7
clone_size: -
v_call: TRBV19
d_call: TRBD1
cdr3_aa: CASSSGQGGNSYEQYF
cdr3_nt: TGTGCCAGTAGTTCCGGACAGGGTGGGAACTCCTACGAGCAGTACTTC

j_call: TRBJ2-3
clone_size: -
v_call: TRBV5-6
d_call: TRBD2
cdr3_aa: CASTLLGREDTDTQYF
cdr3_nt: TGTGCCAGCACCCTTCTGGGCCGGGAGGATACAGATACGCAGTATTTT

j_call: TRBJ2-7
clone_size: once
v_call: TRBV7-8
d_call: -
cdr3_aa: CASSLRDTYEQYF
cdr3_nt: TGTGCCAGCAGCCTCCGGGACACGTACGAGCAGTACTTC

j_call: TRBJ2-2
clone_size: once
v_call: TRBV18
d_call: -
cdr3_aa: CASPPPGFNTGELFF
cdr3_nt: TGTGCCAGCCCCCCCCCGGGTTTCAACACCGGGGAGCTGTTTTTT

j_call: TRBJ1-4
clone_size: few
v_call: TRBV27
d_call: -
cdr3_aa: CASSYYRGEKLFF
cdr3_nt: TGTGCCAGCAGTTACTACAGAGGGGAAAAACTGTTTTTT

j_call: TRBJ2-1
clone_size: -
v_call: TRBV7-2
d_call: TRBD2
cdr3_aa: CASSSRRSGTSYNEQFF
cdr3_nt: TGTGCCAGCAGCTCGAGGCGGAGCGGGACCTCCTACAATGAGCAGTTCTTC

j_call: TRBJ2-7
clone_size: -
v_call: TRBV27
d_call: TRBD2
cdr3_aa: CASSETTSGTYEQYF
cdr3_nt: TGTGCCAGCAGCGAAACGACTAGCGGTACCTACGAGCAGTACTTC

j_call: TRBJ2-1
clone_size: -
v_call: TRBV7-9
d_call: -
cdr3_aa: CASSHESGAANEQFF
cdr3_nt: TGTGCCAGCAGCCATGAGTCGGGAGCAGCGAATGAGCAGTTCTTC

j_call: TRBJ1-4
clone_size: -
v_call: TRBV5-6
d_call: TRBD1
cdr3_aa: CASSLRTGGREKLFF
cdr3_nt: TGTGCCAGCAGCCTACGGACAGGGGGCCGGGAAAAACTGTTTTTT